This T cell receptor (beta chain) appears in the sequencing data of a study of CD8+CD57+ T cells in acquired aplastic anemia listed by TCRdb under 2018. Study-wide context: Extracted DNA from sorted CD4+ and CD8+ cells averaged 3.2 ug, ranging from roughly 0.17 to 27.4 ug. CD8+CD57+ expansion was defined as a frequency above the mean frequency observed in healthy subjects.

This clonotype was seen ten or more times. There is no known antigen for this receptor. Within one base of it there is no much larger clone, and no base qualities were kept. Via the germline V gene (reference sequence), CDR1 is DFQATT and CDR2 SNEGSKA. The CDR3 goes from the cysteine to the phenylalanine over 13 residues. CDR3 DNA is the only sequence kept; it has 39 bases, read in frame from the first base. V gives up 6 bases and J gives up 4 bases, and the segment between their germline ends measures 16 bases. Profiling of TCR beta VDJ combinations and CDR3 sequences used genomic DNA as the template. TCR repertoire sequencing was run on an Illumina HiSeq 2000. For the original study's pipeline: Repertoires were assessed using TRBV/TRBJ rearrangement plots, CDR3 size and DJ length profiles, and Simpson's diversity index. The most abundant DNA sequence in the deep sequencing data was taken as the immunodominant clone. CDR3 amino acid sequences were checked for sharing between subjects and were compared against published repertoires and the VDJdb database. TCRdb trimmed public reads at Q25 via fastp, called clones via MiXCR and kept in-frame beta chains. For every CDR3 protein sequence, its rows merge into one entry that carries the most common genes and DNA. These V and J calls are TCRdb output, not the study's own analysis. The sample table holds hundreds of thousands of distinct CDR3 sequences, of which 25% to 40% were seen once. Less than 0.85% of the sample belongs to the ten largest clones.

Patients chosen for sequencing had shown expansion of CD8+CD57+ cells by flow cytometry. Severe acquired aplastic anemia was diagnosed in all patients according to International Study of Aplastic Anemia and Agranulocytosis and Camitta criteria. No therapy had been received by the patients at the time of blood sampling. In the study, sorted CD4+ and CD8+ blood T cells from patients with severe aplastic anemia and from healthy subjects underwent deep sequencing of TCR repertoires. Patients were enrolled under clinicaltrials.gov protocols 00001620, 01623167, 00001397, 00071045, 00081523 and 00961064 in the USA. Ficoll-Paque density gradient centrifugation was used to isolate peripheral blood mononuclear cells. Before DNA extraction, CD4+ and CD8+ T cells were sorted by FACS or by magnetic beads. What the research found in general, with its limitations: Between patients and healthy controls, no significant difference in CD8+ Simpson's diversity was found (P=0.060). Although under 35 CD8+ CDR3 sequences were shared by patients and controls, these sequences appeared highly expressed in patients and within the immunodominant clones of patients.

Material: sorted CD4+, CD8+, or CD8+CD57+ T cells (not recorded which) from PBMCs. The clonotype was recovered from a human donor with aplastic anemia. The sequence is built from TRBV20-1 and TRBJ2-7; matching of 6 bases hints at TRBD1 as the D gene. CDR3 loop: CSAQKTGRYEQYF. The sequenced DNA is TGCAGTGCCCAAAAGACAGGTCGGTACGAGCAGTACTTC.